This TCR beta chain is from a study of post-analysis software for immune sequencing data. Study details: As for disease course, relapsing-remitting, secondary progressive and progressive-relapsing multiple sclerosis were all included.

The TCR beta cDNA libraries contained unique molecular identifiers. The yield from roughly 1 to 10 million T cells was approximately 500,000 cDNA molecules in total. From the PCR reads, TCRdb called clonotypes with MiXCR, one entry per CDR3 protein. Of 700,000 to 800,000 distinct CDR3 sequences in the sample, approximately 30% were seen once. This CDR3 comprises 15 residues. In germline, CDR1 is DFQATT, CDR2 SNEGSKA (reference sequence). Trimming stripped 3 bases from V and 2 bases from J, with 15 bases between. As regards this clonotype: The target antigen is unknown.

The study's findings and limits: The five TRBV segments detected at higher frequency in patients than in controls included TRBV5-6, TRBV5-1 and TRBV20-1. Controls showed significantly higher normalized Chao1 diversity than did multiple sclerosis patients. F measure grouped same-batch samples tightly together.

Sequencing input: blood. This receptor was obtained from a girl aged 5-17 years with multiple sclerosis. This chain uses TRBV20-1 with TRBJ2-3, with TRBD2 as a possible D gene (5 bases). The CDR3 is CSARGGGPNTDTQYF. In nucleotides, the CDR3 is TGCAGTGCTAGGGGCGGAGGCCCAAACACAGATACGCAGTATTTT.